A selection of T cell receptor beta chains follows, all from one sample in a study of T-cell memory formation after mild COVID-19. TCRdb reprocessed the 5' RACE reads with MiXCR, giving one entry per CDR3 protein. The sample lists 80,000 to 130,000 distinct CDR3 sequences; 11% were seen once. Sequenced sample: PBMCs or a T cell subset sorted from them (not recorded which). The source is a man aged 18 to 30 who had mild COVID-19 (a few samples of this study predate the infection). Cell type and time point are not known. The CDR3 runs from the conserved cysteine through the conserved F or W.

16 | TRBV18 | CASSPSAGEVSYEQYF
14 | TRBV5-6 | CASSLLQGFYEQYF
17 | TRBV7-8 | CASSLLPKLGTGDGYTF
16 | TRBV5-1 | CASSSQAGLSTDTQYF
19 | TRBV11-2 | CASSLRAPGQGIQGNTIYF
14 | TRBV6-2/TRBV6-3 | CASTPTGNTDTQYF
15 | TRBV5-1 | CASSLGDFSNYGYTF
16 | TRBV7-9 | CASSFTGGSANEKLFF
12 | TRBV4-1 | CASSQGVGGYTF
16 | TRBV7-2 | CASSAKLGPTREPQHF
15 | TRBV15 | CATSRSTLLPDTQYF
14 | TRBV10-3 | CAISEAGGDLGYTF
14 | TRBV5-1 | CASSDGSSGNTIYF
13 | TRBV29-1 | CSVGSTANTEAFF
14 | TRBV11-2 | CASSPQGNRNIQYF
15 | TRBV6-5 | CASSSGTSGTGELFF
18 | TRBV14 | CASSPLDRGLFGTDTQYF
15 | TRBV3-1 | CASSFTGTNTGELFF
12 | TRBV29-1 | CSVVDRGTEAFF
13 | TRBV7-9 | CASSLGTVAGYTF
14 | TRBV29-1 | CSGRPRDAETEAFF
15 | TRBV5-1 | CASSLGGGRNNEQFF
13 | TRBV3-2 | CASDRGPDNEQFF
18 | TRBV10-3 | CAISRLPFGSVGLNEQFF
14 | TRBV5-1 | CASSSRGAGYEQYF
15 | TRBV9 | CASSSHRGNTGELFF
14 | TRBV3-1 | CASSPTGADTEAFF
11 | TRBV6-2/TRBV6-3 | CASKKGVTLHF
13 | TRBV5-1 | CASTWTGGDEQFF
14 | TRBV12-3/TRBV12-4 | CASSLTGLTDTQYF